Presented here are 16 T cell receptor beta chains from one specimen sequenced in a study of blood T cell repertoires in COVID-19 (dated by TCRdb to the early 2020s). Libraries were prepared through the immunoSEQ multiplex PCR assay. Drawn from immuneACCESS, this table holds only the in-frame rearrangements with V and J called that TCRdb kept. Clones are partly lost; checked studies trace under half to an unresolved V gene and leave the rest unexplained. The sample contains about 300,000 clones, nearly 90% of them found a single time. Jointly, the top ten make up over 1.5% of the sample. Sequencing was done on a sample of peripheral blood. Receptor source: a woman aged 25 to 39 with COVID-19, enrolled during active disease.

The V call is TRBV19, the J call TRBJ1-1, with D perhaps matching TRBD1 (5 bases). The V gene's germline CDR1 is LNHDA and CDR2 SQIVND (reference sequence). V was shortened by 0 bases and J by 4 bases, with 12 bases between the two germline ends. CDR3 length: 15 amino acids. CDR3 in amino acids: CASSIDLGVGTEAFF. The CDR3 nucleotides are TGTGCCAGTAGTATAGATCTAGGGGTCGGCACTGAAGCTTTCTTT.

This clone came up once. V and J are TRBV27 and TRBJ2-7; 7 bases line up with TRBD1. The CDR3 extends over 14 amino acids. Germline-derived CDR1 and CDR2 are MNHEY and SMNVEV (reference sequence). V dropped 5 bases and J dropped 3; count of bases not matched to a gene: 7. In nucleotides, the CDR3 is TGTGCCAGCAGTCTACAACAGGGGATCTACGAGCAGTACTTC. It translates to CASSLQQGIYEQYF.

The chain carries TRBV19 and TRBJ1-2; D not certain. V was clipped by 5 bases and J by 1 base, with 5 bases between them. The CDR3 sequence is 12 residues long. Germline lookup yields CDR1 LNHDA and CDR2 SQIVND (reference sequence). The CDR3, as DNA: TGTGCCAGTAGTCTGTTTAACTATGGCTACACCTTC. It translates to CASSLFNYGYTF.

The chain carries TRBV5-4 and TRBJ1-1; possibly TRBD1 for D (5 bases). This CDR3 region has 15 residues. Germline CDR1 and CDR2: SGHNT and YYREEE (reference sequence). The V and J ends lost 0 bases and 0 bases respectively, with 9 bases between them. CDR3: CASSLVARVNTEAFF. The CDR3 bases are TGTGCCAGCAGCTTGGTGGCCAGGGTGAACACTGAAGCTTTCTTT.

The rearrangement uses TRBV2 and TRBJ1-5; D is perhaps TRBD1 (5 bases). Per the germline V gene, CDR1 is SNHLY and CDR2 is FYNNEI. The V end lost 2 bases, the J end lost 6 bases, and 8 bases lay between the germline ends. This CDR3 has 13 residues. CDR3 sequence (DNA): TGTGCCAGCAGTGAATACGGGGGTCAGCCCCAGCATTTT. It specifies CASSEYGGQPQHF.

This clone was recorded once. This CDR3 reads CSASSVRGLSQPQHF. The CDR3 DNA reads as TGCAGTGCTAGTTCGGTCCGAGGTTTGTCCCAGCCCCAGCATTTT. The chain combines TRBV20-1 with TRBJ1-5; D is unclear. The CDR3 spans 15 residues. Deletions cut 3 bases from V and 7 bases from J, with 19 bases between. The germline V gene has CDR1 DFQATT and CDR2 SNEGSKA (reference sequence).

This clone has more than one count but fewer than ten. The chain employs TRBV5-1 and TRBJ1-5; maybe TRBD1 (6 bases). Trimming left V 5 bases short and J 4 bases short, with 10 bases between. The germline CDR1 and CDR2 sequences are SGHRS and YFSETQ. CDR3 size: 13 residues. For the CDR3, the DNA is TGCGCCAGCAGGTCAGGGGTTAATCAGCCCCAGCATTTT. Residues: CASRSGVNQPQHF.

CDR3 in amino acids: CASRGQGAILGAGELFF. The CDR3 bases are TGTGCCAGCAGGGGACAGGGGGCGATCCTGGGAGCCGGGGAGCTGTTTTTT. The V gene is TRBV4-2, the J gene TRBJ2-2; 12 nucleotides align to TRBD1. The CDR3 totals 17 residues. J was trimmed by 6 bases and V by 6 bases; bases with no gene match: 11. Germline V gene lookup returns CDR1 LGHNA and CDR2 YNFKEQ.

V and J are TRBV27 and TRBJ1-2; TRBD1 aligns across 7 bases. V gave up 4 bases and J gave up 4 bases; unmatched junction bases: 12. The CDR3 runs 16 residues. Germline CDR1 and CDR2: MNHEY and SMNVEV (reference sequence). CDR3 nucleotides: TGTGCCAGCAGTTCGGGAACGACAGGGAGAATCTATGGCTACACCTTC. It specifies CASSSGTTGRIYGYTF.

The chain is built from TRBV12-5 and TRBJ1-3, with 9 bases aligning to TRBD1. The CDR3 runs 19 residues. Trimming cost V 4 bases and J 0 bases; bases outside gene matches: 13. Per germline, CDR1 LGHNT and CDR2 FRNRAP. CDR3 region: CASGYRDRARGGSGNTIYF. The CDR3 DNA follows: TGTGCTAGTGGTTACCGGGACAGGGCTCGCGGCGGCTCTGGAAACACCATATATTTT.

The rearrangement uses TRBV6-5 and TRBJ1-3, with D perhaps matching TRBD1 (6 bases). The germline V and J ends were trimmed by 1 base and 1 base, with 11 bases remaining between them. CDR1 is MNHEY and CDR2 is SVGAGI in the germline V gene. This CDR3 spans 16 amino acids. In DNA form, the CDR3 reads TGTGCCAGCAGTTACTACCGAGGGGGATCTGGAAACACCATATATTTT. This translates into CASSYYRGGSGNTIYF.

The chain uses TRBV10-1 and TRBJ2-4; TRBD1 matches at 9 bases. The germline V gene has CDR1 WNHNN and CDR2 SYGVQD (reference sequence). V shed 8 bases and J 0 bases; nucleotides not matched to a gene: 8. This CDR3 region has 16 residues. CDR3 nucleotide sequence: TGCGCCAGCGGCCGGGACAGGGCTGGAGCCAAAAACATTCAGTACTTC. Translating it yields CASGRDRAGAKNIQYF.

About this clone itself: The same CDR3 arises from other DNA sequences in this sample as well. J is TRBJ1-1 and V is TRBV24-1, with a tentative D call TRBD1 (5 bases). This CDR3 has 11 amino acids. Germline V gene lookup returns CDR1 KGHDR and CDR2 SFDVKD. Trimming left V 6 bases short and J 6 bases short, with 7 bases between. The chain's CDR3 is CATSTGAEAFF. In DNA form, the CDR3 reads TGTGCCACCAGTACGGGGGCTGAAGCTTTCTTT.

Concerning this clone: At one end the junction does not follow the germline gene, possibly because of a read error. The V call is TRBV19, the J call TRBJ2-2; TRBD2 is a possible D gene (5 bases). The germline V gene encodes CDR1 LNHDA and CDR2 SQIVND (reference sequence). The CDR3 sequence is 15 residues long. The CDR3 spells CASSEGTTLTGELFF. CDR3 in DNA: TGTGCCAGTAGTGAGGGCACCACCCTCACCGGGGAACTGTTTTTT.

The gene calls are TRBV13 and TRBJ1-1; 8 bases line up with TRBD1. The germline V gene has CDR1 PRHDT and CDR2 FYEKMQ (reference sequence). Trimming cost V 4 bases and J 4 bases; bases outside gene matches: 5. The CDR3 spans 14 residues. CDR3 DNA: TGTGCCAGCAGCTACGGACAGGGTGGCACTGAAGCTTTCTTT. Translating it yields CASSYGQGGTEAFF. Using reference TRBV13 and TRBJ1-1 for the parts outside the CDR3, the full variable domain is AAGVIQSPRHLIKEKRETATLKCYPIPRHDTVYWYQQGPGQDPQFLISFYEKMQSDKGSIPDRFSAQQFSDYHSELNMSSLELGDSALYFCASSYGQGGTEAFFGQGTRLTVV.

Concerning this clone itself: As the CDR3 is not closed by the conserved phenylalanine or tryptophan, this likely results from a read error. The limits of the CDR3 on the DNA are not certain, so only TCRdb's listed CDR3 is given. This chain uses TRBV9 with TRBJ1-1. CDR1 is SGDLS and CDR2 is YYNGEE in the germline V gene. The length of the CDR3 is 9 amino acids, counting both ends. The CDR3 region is CASSPGAPI.